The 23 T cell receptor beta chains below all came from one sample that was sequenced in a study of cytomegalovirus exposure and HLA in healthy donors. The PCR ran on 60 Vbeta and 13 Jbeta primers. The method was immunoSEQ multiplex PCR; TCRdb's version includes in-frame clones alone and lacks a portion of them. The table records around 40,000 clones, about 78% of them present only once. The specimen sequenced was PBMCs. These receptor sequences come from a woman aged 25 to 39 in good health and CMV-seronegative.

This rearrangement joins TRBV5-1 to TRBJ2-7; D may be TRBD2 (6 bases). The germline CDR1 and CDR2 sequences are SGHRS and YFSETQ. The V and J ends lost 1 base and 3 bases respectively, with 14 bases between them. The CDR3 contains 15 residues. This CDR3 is CASSLTGAWNYEQYF. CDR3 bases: TGCGCCAGCAGCTTGACGGGAGCTTGGAACTACGAGCAGTACTTC.

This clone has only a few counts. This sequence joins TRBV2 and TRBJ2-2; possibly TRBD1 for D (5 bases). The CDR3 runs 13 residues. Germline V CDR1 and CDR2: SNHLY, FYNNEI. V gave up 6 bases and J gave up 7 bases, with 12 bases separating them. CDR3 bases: TGTGCCAGCAGAGATAGGGGAATCGGGGAGCTGTTTTTT. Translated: CASRDRGIGELFF.

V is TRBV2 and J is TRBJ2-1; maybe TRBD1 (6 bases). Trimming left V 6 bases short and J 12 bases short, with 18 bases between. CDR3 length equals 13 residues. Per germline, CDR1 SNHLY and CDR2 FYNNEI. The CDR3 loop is CASSGTPLPGQFF. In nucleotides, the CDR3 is TGTGCCAGCAGCGGGACACCCCTCCCGGGGCAGTTCTTC.

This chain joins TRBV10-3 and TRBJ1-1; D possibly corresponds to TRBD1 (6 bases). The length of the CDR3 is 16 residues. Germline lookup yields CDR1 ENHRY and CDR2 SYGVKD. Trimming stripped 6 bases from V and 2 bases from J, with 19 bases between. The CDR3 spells CAIRTERLQGNTEAFF. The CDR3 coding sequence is TGTGCCATCAGGACCGAACGCCTACAGGGAAACACTGAAGCTTTCTTT.

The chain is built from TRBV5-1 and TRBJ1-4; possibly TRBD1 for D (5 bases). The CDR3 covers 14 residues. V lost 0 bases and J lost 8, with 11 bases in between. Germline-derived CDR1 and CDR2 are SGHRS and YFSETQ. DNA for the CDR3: TGCGCCAGCAGCTTGGGCCAGGGTGAGGAAAAACTGTTTTTT. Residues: CASSLGQGEEKLFF.

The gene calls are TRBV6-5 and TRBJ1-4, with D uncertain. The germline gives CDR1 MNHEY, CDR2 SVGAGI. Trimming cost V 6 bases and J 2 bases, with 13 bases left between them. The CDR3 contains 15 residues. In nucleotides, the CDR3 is TGTGCCAGCAGCTTCACTACGGGGACTAATGAAAAACTGTTTTTT. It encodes CASSFTTGTNEKLFF.

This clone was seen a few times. The CDR3 spells CASSQELAENNEQFF. DNA of the CDR3: TGTGCCAGCAGCCAAGAATTAGCGGAAAACAATGAGCAGTTCTTC. The chain couples TRBV4-2 to TRBJ2-1, with a weak D call TRBD2 (6 bases). Trimming shortened V by 0 bases and J by 5 bases, and 11 bases separated the two germline ends. CDR3 size: 15 residues. Germline lookup yields CDR1 LGHNA and CDR2 YNFKEQ.

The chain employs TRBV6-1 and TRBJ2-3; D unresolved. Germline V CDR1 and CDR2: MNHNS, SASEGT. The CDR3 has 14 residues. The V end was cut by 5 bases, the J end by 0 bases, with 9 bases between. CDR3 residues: CASSPLASTDTQYF. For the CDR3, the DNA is TGTGCCAGCAGTCCTCTCGCGAGCACAGATACGCAGTATTTT.

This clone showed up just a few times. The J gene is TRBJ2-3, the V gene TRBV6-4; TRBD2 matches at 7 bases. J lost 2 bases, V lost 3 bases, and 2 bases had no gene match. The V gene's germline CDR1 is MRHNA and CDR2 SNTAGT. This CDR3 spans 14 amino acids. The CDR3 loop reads CASSEAGDTDTQYF. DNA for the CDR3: TGTGCCAGCAGTGAGGCGGGGGACACAGATACGCAGTATTTT.

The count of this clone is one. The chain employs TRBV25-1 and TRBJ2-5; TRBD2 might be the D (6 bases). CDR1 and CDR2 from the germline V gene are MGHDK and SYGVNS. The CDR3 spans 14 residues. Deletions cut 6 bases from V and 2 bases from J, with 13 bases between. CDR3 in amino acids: CASRSTSPQETQYF. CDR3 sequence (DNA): TGTGCCAGCAGGTCAACTAGCCCACAAGAGACCCAGTACTTC.

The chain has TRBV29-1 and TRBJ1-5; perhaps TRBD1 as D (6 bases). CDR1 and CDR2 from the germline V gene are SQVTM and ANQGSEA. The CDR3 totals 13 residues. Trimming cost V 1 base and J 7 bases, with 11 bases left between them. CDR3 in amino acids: CSVEGGRGQPQHF. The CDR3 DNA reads TGCAGCGTTGAAGGGGGCAGGGGACAGCCCCAGCATTTT.

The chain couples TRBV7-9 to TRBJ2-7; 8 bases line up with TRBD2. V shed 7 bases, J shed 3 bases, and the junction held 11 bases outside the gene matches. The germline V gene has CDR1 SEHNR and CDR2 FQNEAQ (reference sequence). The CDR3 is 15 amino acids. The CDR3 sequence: CASIEGGGHSYEQYF. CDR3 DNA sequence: TGTGCCAGCATCGAAGGCGGGGGGCACAGCTACGAGCAGTACTTC.

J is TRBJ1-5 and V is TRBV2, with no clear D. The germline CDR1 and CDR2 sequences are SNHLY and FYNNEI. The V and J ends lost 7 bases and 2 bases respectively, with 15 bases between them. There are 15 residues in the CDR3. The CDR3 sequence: CASKSLNQGNQPQHF. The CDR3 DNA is TGTGCCAGCAAATCCCTAAACCAAGGCAATCAGCCCCAGCATTTT.

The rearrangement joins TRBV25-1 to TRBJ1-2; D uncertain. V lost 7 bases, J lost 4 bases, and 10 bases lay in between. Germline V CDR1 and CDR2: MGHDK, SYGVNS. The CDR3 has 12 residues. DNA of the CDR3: TGTGCCAGCACTGGAGAGGGCTATGGCTACACCTTC. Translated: CASTGEGYGYTF.

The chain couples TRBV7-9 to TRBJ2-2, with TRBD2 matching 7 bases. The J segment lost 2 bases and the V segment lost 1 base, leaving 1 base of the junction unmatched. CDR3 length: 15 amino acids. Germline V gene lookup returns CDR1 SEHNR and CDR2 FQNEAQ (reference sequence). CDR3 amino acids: CASSLGLANTGELFF. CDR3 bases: TGTGCCAGCAGCTTAGGACTAGCTAACACCGGGGAGCTGTTTTTT. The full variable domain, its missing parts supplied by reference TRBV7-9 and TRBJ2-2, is DTGVSQNPRHKITKRGQNVTFRCDPISEHNRLYWYRQTLGQGPEFLTYFQNEAQLEKSRLLSDRFSAERPKGSFSTLEIQRTEQGDSAMYLCASSLGLANTGELFFGEGSRLTVL.

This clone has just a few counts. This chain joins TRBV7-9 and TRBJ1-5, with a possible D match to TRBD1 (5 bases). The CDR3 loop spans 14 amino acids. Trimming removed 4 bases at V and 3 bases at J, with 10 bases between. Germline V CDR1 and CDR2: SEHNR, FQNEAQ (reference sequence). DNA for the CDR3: TGTGCCAGCAGCTCAGGACAATACAATCAGCCCCAGCATTTT. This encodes CASSSGQYNQPQHF.

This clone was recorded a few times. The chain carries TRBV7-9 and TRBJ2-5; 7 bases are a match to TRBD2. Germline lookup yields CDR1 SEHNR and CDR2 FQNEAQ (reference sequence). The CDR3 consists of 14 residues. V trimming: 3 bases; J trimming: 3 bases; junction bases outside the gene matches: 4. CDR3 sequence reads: CASSFWAGEETQYF. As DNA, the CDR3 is TGTGCCAGCAGCTTCTGGGCGGGAGAAGAGACCCAGTACTTC.

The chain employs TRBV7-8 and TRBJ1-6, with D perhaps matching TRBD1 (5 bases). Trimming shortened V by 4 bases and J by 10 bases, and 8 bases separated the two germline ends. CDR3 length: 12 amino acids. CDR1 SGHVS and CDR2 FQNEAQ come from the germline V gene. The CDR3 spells CASSWGGSPLHF. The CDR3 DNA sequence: TGTGCCAGCAGCTGGGGGGGATCACCCCTCCACTTT.

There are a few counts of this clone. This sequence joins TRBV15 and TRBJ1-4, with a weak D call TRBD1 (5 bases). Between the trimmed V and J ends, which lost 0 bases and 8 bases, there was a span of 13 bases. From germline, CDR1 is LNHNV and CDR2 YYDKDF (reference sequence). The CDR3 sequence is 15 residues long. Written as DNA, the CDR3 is TGTGCCACCAGCAGAGATGCAGGGCTTCACGAAAAACTGTTTTTT. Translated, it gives CATSRDAGLHEKLFF.

The CDR3 protein is CAWSDSGRAFF. CDR3 sequence (DNA): TGTGCCTGGAGTGATTCAGGGAGGGCTTTCTTT. The gene calls are TRBV30 and TRBJ1-1; possibly TRBD1 for D (5 bases). V gave up 1 base and J gave up 11 bases, with 11 bases separating them. This CDR3 region has 11 residues. Per the germline V gene, CDR1 is GTSNPN and CDR2 is SVGIG (reference sequence).

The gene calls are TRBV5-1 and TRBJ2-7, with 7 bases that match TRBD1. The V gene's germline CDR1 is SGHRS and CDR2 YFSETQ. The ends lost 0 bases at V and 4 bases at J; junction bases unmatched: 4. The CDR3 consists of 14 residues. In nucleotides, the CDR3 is TGCGCCAGCAGCTTGGGGGACAGCCCGTACGAGCAGTACTTC. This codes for CASSLGDSPYEQYF. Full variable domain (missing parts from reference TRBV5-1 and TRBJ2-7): KAGVTQTPRYLIKTRGQQVTLSCSPISGHRSVSWYQQTPGQGLQFLFEYFSETQRNKGNFPGRFSGRQFSNSRSEMNVSTLELGDSALYLCASSLGDSPYEQYFGPGTRLTVT.

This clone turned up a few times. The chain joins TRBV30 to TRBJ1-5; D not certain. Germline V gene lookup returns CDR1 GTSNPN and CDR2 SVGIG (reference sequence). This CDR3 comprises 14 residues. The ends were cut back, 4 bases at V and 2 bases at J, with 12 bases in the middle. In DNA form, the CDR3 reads TGTGCCTGGAATGAGGAGCTGGGCAATCAGCCCCAGCATTTT. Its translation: CAWNEELGNQPQHF.

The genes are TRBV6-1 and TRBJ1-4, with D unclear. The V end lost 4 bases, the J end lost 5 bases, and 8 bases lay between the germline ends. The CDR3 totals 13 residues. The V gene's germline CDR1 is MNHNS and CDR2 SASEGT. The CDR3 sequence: CASSANENEKLFF. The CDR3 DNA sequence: TGTGCCAGCAGTGCAAATGAGAATGAAAAACTGTTTTTT.